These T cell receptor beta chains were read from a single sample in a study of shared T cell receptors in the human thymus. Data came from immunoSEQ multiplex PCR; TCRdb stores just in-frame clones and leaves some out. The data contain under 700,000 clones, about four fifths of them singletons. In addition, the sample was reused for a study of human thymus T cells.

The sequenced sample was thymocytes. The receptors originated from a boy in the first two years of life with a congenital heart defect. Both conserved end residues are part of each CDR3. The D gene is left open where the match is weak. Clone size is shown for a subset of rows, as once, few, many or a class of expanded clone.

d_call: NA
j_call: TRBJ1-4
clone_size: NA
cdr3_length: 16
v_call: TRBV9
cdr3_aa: CASSGGWTSTNEKLFF
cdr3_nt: TGTGCCAGCAGCGGAGGGTGGACTTCAACTAATGAAAAACTGTTTTTT

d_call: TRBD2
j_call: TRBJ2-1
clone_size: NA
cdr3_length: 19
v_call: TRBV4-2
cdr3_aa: CASSQQIAGTSALYSEQFF
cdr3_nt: TGTGCCAGCAGCCAGCAAATTGCCGGGACTAGCGCCTTGTACAGTGAGCAGTTCTTC

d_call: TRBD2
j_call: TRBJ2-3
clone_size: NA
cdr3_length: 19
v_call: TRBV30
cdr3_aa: CAWSVLLGTSGGATDTQYF
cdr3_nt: TGTGCCTGGAGTGTACTTTTAGGGACTAGCGGGGGGGCGACAGATACGCAGTATTTT

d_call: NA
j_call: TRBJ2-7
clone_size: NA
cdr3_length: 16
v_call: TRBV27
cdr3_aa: CASSLVEPGPIYEQYF
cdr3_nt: TGTGCCAGCAGTTTAGTGGAACCAGGGCCGATCTACGAGCAGTACTTC

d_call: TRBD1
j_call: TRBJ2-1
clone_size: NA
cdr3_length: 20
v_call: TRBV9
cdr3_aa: CASSGDGTGGNGGADNEQFF
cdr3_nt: TGTGCCAGCAGCGGAGATGGGACAGGGGGCAATGGGGGCGCCGACAATGAGCAGTTCTTC

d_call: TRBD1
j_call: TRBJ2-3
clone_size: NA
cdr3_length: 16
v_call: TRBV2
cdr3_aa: CASSEVDGQGTDTQYF
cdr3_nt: TGTGCCAGCAGTGAAGTAGATGGACAGGGCACAGATACGCAGTATTTT

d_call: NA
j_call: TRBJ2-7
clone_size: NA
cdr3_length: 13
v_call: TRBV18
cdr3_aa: CASSPMRSGEQYF
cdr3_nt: TGTGCCAGCTCACCAATGAGGAGCGGGGAGCAGTACTTC

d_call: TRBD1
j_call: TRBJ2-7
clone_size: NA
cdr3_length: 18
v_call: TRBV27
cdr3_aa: CASSPTYYDRAPYYEQYF
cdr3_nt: TGTGCCAGCAGTCCTACCTACTACGACAGGGCCCCATACTACGAGCAGTACTTC

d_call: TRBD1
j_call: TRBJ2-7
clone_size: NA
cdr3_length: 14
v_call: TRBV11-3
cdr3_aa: CASSSRDRGYEQYF
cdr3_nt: TGTGCCAGCAGCTCCAGGGACAGGGGCTACGAGCAGTACTTC

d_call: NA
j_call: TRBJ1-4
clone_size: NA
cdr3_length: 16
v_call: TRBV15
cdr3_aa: CATSRDYRGGNEKLFF
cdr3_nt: TGTGCCACCAGCAGAGATTACCGTGGGGGGAATGAAAAACTGTTTTTT

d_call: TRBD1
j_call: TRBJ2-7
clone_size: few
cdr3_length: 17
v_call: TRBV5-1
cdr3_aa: CASSTGQGGWSSYEQYF
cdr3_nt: TGCGCCAGCAGCACCGGACAGGGGGGATGGAGCTCCTACGAGCAGTACTTC

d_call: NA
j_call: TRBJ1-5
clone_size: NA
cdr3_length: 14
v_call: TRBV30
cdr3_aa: CAWGGAEHNQPQHF
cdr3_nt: TGTGCCTGGGGGGGGGCAGAGCACAATCAGCCCCAGCATTTT

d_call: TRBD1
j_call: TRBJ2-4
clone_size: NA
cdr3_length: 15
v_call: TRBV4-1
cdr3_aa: CASSQPGQAKNIQYF
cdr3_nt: TGCGCCAGCAGCCAGCCGGGACAGGCCAAAAACATTCAGTACTTC

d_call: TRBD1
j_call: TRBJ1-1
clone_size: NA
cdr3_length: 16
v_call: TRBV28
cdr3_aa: CASSPGTGNTNTEAFF
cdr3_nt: TGTGCCAGCAGTCCCGGGACAGGGAATACTAACACTGAAGCTTTCTTT

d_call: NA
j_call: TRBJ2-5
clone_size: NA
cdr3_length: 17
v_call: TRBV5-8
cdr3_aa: CASSLGGLRPDQETQYF
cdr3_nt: TGTGCCAGCAGCTTGGGAGGGCTCAGGCCCGACCAAGAGACCCAGTACTTC

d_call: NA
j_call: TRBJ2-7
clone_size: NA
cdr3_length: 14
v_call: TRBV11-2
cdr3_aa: CASSPTSFINEQYF
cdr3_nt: TGTGCCAGCAGCCCAACTAGTTTTATCAACGAGCAGTACTTC

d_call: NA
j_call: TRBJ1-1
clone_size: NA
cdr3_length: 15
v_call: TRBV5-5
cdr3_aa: CASSLVLQGSTEAFF
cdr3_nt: TGTGCCAGCAGCTTGGTGTTGCAGGGGAGCACTGAAGCTTTCTTT

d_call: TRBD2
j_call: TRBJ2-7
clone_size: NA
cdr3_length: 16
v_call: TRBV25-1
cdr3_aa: CASRPGSGSGLYEQYF
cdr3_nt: TGTGCCAGCCGCCCGGGTAGTGGTAGCGGGCTCTACGAGCAGTACTTC

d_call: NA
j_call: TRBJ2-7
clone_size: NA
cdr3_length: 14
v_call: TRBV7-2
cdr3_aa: CASSLDGPGEEQYF
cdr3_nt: TGTGCCAGCAGCTTAGACGGACCCGGGGAGGAGCAGTACTTC

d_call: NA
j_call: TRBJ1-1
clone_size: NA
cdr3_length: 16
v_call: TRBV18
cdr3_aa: CASSPDSGDPNTEAFF
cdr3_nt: TGTGCCAGCTCACCCGATTCAGGGGATCCCAACACTGAAGCTTTCTTT

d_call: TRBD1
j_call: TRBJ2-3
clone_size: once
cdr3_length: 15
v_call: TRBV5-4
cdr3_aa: CASRPGQGSTDTQYF
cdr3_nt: TGTGCCAGCAGACCGGGACAGGGTAGCACAGATACGCAGTATTTT

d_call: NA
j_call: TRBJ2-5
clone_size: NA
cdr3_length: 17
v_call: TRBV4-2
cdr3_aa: CASSQDLEGGPRETQYF
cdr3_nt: TGTGCCAGCAGCCAAGATTTGGAGGGAGGCCCTCGGGAGACCCAGTACTTC

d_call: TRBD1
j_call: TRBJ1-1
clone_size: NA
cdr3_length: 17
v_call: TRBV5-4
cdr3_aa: CASSLGGQGPPDTEAFF
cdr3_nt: TGTGCCAGCAGCTTGGGGGGACAGGGGCCCCCTGACACTGAAGCTTTCTTT

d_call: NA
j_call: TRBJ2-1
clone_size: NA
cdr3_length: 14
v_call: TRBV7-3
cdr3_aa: CASSLRGLRNEQFF
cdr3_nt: TGTGCCAGCAGCTTAAGAGGACTCCGCAATGAGCAGTTCTTC

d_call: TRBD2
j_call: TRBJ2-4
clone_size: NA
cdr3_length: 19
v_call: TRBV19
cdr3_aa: CASSIDTSGNFGAKNIQYF
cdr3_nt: TGTGCCAGTAGTATAGATACTAGCGGGAACTTTGGTGCCAAAAACATTCAGTACTTC

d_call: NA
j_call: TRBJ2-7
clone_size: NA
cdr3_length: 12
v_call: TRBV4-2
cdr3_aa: CASSRVGGEQYF
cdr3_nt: TGTGCCAGCAGCCGAGTAGGGGGCGAGCAGTACTTC

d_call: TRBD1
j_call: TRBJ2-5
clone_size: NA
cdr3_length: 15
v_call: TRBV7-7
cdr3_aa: CASSKGQGAWETQYF
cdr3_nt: TGTGCCAGCAGCAAGGGACAGGGGGCTTGGGAGACCCAGTACTTC

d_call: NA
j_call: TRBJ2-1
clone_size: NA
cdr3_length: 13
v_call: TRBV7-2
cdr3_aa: CASSPGGHNEQFF
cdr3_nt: TGTGCCAGCAGCCCCGGAGGTCACAATGAGCAGTTCTTC

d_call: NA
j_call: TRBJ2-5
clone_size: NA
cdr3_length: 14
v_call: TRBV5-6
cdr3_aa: CASSFTTVQETQYF
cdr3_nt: TGTGCCAGCAGCTTCACGACAGTACAAGAGACCCAGTACTTC

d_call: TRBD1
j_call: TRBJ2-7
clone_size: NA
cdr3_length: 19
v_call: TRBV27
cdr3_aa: CASSLSRGLSRRSSYEQYF
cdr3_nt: TGTGCCAGCAGTTTAAGCAGGGGGCTCAGTCGGCGGAGCTCCTACGAGCAGTACTTC

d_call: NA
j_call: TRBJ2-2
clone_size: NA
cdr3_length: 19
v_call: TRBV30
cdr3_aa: CAWSPPAGIRGGGFGELFF
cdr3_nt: TGTGCCTGGAGTCCCCCGGCAGGGATAAGGGGAGGGGGTTTTGGGGAGCTGTTTTTT

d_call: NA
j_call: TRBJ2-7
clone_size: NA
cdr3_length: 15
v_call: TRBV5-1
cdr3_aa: CASSLAPRVTYEQYF
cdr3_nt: TGCGCCAGCAGCTTGGCCCCGAGGGTAACCTACGAGCAGTACTTC

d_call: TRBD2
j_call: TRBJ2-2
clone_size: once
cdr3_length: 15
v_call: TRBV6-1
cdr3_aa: CASTLMVGGGGELFF
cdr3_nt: TGTGCCAGCACACTCATGGTGGGGGGGGGCGGGGAGCTGTTTTTT

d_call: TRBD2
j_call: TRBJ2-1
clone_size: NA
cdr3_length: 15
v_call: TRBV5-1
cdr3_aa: CASSASGASYNEQFF
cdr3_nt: TGCGCCAGCAGCGCCAGCGGGGCATCCTACAATGAGCAGTTCTTC

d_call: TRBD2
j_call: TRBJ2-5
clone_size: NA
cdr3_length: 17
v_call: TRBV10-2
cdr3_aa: CASSEGTSGREDETQYF
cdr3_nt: TGCGCCAGCAGTGAAGGGACTAGCGGGAGGGAAGATGAGACCCAGTACTTC

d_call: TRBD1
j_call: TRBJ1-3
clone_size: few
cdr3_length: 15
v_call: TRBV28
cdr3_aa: CASSLGDRVGNTIYF
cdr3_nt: TGTGCCAGCAGTTTGGGGGACAGGGTTGGAAACACCATATATTTT

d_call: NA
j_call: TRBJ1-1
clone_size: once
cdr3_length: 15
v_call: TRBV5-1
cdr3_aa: CASSHPGQMNTEAFF
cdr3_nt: TGCGCCAGCAGCCATCCCGGACAGATGAACACTGAAGCTTTCTTT

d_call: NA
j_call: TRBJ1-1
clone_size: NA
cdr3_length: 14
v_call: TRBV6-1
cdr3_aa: CASSDRWREARAFF
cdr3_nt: TGTGCCAGCAGTGATAGGTGGAGGGAGGCCCGGGCTTTCTTT

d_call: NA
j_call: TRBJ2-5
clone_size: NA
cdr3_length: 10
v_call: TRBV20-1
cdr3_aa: CSARSGGQYF
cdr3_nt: TGCAGTGCTAGGAGCGGAGGGCAGTACTTC

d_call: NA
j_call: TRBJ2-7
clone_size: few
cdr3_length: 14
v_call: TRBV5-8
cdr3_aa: CASSSGTEPYEQYF
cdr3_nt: TGTGCCAGCAGCTCCGGCACAGAACCCTACGAGCAGTACTTC

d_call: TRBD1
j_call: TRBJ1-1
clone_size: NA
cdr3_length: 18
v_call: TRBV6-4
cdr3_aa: CASSDSKTGVIENTEAFF
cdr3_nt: TGTGCCAGCAGTGACTCGAAGACAGGGGTGATTGAGAACACTGAAGCTTTCTTT

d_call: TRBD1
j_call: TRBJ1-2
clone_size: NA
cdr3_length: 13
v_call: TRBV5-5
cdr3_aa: CASSHDRGYGYTF
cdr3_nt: TGTGCCAGCAGCCATGACAGGGGCTATGGCTACACCTTC

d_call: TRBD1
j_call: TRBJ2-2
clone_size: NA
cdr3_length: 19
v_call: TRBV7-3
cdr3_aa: CASSPQSRQGIFNTGELFF
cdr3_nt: TGTGCCAGCAGCCCTCAGTCGCGACAGGGCATTTTTAACACCGGGGAGCTGTTTTTT

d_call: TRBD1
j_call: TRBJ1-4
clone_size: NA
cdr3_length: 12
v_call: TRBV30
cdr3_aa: CAQDRDNEKLFF
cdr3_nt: TGTGCCCAGGACAGGGATAATGAAAAACTGTTTTTT

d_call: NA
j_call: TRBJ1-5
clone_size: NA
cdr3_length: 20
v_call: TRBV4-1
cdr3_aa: CASSQDPTRETEYSNQPQHF
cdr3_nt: TGCGCCAGCAGCCAAGACCCTACTAGGGAGACTGAATATAGCAATCAGCCCCAGCATTTT

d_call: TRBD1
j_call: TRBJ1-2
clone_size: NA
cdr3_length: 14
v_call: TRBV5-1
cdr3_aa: CASSRDRFGYGYTF
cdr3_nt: TGCGCCAGCAGCCGGGACAGGTTTGGATATGGCTACACCTTC

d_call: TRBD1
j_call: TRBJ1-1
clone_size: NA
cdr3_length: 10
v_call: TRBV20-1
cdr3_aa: CSARKVGDRF
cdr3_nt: TGCAGTGCTAGAAAGGTCGGGGACAGATTT

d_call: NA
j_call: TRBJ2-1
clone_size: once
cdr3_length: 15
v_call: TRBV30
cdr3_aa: CAWSITSLTYNEQFF
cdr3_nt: TGTGCCTGGAGTATCACTAGTCTCACCTACAATGAGCAGTTCTTC

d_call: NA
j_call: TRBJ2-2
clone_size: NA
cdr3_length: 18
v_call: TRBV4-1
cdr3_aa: CASSHDRIARSNTGELFF
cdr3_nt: TGCGCCAGCAGCCATGATCGAATAGCGCGATCCAACACCGGGGAGCTGTTTTTT

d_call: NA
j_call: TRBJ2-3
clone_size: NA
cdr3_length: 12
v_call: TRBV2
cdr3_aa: CASSDSPDTQYF
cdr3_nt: TGTGCCAGCAGTGATTCTCCAGATACGCAGTATTTT

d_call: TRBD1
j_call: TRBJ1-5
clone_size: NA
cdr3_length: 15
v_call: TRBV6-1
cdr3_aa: CASTEWDRGNQPQHF
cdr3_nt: TGTGCCAGCACCGAATGGGACAGGGGTAATCAGCCCCAGCATTTT

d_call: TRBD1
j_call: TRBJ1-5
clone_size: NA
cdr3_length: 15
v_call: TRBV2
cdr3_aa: CASRTTGAGNQPQHF
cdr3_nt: TGTGCCAGCAGAACGACAGGGGCGGGCAATCAGCCCCAGCATTTT